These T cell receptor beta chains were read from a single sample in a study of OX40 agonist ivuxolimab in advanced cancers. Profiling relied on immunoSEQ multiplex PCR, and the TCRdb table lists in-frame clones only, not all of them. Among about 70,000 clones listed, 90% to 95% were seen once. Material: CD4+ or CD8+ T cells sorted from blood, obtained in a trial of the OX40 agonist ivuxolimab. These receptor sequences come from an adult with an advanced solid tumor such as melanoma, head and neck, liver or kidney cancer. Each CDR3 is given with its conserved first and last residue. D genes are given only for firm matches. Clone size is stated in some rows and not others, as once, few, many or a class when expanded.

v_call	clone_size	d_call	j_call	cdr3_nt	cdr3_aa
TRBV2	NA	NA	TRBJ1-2	TGTGCCCGAGAAATCGACAGAGGAGATAACTATGGCTACACCTTC	CAREIDRGDNYGYTF
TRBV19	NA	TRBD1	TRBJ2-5	TGTGCCAGTAGTGTGGGGACAGGGGGCTATTTGGAGACCCAGTACTTC	CASSVGTGGYLETQYF
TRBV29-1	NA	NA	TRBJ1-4	TGCAGCGTTGAAAAATTTGCAACTAATGAAAAACTGTTTTTT	CSVEKFATNEKLFF
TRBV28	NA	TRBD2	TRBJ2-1	TGTGCCAGCAGTCCGGGACTAGCGGGGCACAATGAGCAGTTCTTC	CASSPGLAGHNEQFF
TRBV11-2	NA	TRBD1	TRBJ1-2	TGTGCCAGCAACTCGCCGGGACAGATCTATGGCTACACCTTC	CASNSPGQIYGYTF
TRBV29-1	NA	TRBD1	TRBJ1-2	TGCAGCGTTGTCCCGGGACAGGGGCGAAGCTATGGCTACACCTTC	CSVVPGQGRSYGYTF
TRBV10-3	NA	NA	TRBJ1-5	TGTGCCATCAGTGAAACATGGGCGGTAAATAGCAATCAGCCCCAGCATTTT	CAISETWAVNSNQPQHF
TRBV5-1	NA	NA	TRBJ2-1	TGCGCCAGCAGCTTGGGAGGGCCGGGTGAGCAGTTCTTC	CASSLGGPGEQFF
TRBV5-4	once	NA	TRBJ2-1	TGTGCCAGCAGCTTGGAAGTAAGCTCCTACAATGAGCAGTTCTTC	CASSLEVSSYNEQFF
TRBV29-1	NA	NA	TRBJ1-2	TGCAGCGTTGAAGAACAGGGATATGGCTACACCTTC	CSVEEQGYGYTF
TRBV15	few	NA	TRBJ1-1	TGTGCCACCAGGGCCGATTTGAACACTGAAGCTTTCTTT	CATRADLNTEAFF
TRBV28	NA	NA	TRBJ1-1	TGTGCCAGCAGTCCTTCATCAGGGGAATTGAACACTGAAGCTTTCTTT	CASSPSSGELNTEAFF
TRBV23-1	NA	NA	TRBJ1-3	TGCGCCAGCGGGGGGGGGTCCGGAAACACCATATATTTT	CASGGGSGNTIYF
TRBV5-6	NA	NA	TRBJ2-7	TGTGCCAGCAGCTTGCACAGGGCGATTTACGAGCAGTACTTC	CASSLHRAIYEQYF
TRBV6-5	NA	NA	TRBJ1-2	TGTGCCAGCAGTTACAACCCCGGCGGCTATGGCTACACCTTC	CASSYNPGGYGYTF
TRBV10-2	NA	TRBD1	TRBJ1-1	TGCGCCAGCAGGGACAGGGACATGAACACTGAAGCTTTCTTT	CASRDRDMNTEAFF
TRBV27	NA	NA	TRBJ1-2	TGTGCCAGCAGTTTATTAGGACAGCACTATGGCTACACCTTC	CASSLLGQHYGYTF
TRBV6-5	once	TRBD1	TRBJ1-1	TGTGCCAGCAGTTTGGGGGACAGGGGAGGATACACTGAAGCTTTCTTT	CASSLGDRGGYTEAFF
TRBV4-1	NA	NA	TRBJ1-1	TGCGCCAGCAGCCGAGTCCCGGCGGACACTGAAGCTTTCTTT	CASSRVPADTEAFF
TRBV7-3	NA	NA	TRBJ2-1	TGTGCCAGCAGCGCCGGGGGTACTGAGCAGTTCTTC	CASSAGGTEQFF
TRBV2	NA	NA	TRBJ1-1	TGTGCCAGCAGGGTAAACACTGAAGCTTTCTTT	CASRVNTEAFF
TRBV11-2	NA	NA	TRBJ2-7	TGTGCCAGCAGCTTAGTCGTCGGCGGGGATTCCTACGAGCAGTACTTC	CASSLVVGGDSYEQYF
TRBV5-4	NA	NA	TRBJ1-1	TGTGCCAGCAGCTCGGGGCCGGGGCAGACTGAAGCTTTCTTT	CASSSGPGQTEAFF
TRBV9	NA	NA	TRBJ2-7	TGTGCCAGCAGCGTAGATCTGCAGGAGCAGTACTTC	CASSVDLQEQYF
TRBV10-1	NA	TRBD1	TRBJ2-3	TGCGCCAGCAGTGATAGGGGGCCGGGCACAGATACGCAGTATTTT	CASSDRGPGTDTQYF
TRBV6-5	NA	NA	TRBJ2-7	TGTGCCAGCAGTTCAGGGGGGTCCTACGAGCAGTACTTC	CASSSGGSYEQYF
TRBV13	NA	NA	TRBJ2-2	TGTGCCAGCAGCTTAGTCGGAGGGGGGCTCACCGGGGAGCTGTTTTTT	CASSLVGGGLTGELFF
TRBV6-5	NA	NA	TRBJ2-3	TGTGCCAGCAGTTTCCCGGGAAGCGCGGGAGATACGCAGTATTTT	CASSFPGSAGDTQYF
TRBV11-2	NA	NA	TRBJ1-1	TGTGCCAGCAGCTTATTAGAGAACACTGAAGCTTTCTTT	CASSLLENTEAFF
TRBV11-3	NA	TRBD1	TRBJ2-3	TGTGCCAGCAGCTTAGATTGGACAGGGCGTGGAGCAGATACGCAGTATTTT	CASSLDWTGRGADTQYF
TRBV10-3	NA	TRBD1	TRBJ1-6	TGTGCCACAAGACAGGGACGTTCACCCCTCCACTTT	CATRQGRSPLHF
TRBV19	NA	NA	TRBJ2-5	TGTGCCAGTAGTATAGATCCCCTTAGTCCAGGTGAGGTGGAGACCCAGTACTTC	CASSIDPLSPGEVETQYF